One sample yielded the 20 T cell receptor beta chains listed below, sequenced in a study of blood T cell repertoires in COVID-19. Sequencing was performed with immunoSEQ multiplex PCR; in TCRdb, only in-frame clones are kept and a portion is missing. The table lists 150,000 or so clones, roughly 90% of them singletons, with 1.6% in the top ten. The specimen sequenced was peripheral blood. The receptors here all came from a woman aged 50 to 60 with acute or convalescent COVID-19.

The chain carries TRBV3-1 (or the pseudogene TRBV3-2) and TRBJ1-5; D is ambiguous. Germline loops: CDR1 LGHDT, CDR2 YNNKEL (reference sequence). The V end was cut by 4 bases, the J end by 5 bases, with 15 bases between. The CDR3 is 15 amino acids. This chain's CDR3 is CASSPGADSDQPQHF. The CDR3 DNA reads TGTGCCAGCAGCCCCGGAGCCGACTCCGATCAGCCCCAGCATTTT.

Note on this clone: A read error is likely here: a far larger clone is one base away. J is TRBJ1-1 and V is TRBV7-2; D gene ambiguous. Germline V gives CDR1 SGHTA, CDR2 FQGNSA. This CDR3 spans 13 amino acids. V was cut by 2 bases and J by 3 bases, with 7 bases left in between. This CDR3 is CASSLQRDTEAFF. The CDR3 nucleotides read TGTGCCAGCAGCTTACAGCGGGACACTGAAGCTTTCTTT.

The chain recombines TRBV11-2 with TRBJ2-7; tentative D call: TRBD1 (6 bases). The CDR3 contains 12 residues. Germline V gene data show CDR1 as SGHAT and CDR2 as FQNNGV. Trimming pared 5 bases from V and 5 bases from J, leaving 10 bases between. CDR3 residues: CASSLHRDEQYF. The CDR3 bases are TGTGCCAGCAGCCTACACAGGGACGAGCAGTACTTC.

The genes are TRBV7-3 and TRBJ2-3; D is ambiguous. The V end lost 2 bases, the J end lost 10 bases, and 13 bases lay between the germline ends. CDR1 and CDR2 (germline): SGHTA, FQGTGA. The CDR3 has 13 amino acids. The CDR3 bases are TGTGCCAGCAGCTTAGAGTCTAGTGATGCGCAGTATTTT. This gives the protein CASSLESSDAQYF.

The chain is built from TRBV5-8 and TRBJ1-2, with a weak D call TRBD1 (6 bases). The CDR3 consists of 14 residues. V was shortened by 6 bases and J by 4 bases, with 16 bases between the two germline ends. CDR1 is SGHTS, CDR2 YDEGEE, per germline. The CDR3 loop is CASISGGQIYGYTF. The CDR3 nucleotides are TGTGCCAGCATAAGTGGCGGACAGATCTATGGCTACACCTTC.

The gene calls are TRBV6-2 or TRBV6-3 and TRBJ2-3; D is uncertain. There are 14 residues in the CDR3. Germline CDR1 is MNHEY and CDR2 is SVGEGT. V was shortened by 2 bases and J by 0 bases, with 6 bases between the two germline ends. CDR3 protein: CASSYLISTDTQYF. The CDR3 DNA reads TGTGCCAGCAGTTACCTAATTAGCACAGATACGCAGTATTTT.

V gene TRBV5-5 combines with J gene TRBJ1-5; a weak D match, TRBD1 (6 bases). Deletions cut 2 bases from V and 4 bases from J, with 13 bases between. CDR1 and CDR2 (germline): SGHKS, YYEKEE (reference sequence). The CDR3 extends over 15 amino acids. The CDR3 is CASSLSGTLNQPQHF. DNA for the CDR3: TGTGCCAGCAGCTTATCTGGGACATTAAATCAGCCCCAGCATTTT.

The V call is TRBV7-6, the J call TRBJ2-2; 9 bases map to TRBD2. CDR1 and CDR2 (germline): SGHVS, FNYEAQ. This CDR3 has 16 amino acids. The trim removed 1 base at V and 7 bases at J, leaving 7 bases unmatched. The CDR3 nucleotides are TGTGCCAGCAGCTTAGAAGGAGCGGGAGGTTTCGGGGAGCTGTTTTTT. Residues: CASSLEGAGGFGELFF.

The CDR3 loop reads CASSVLAGGLNEQFF. CDR3 DNA sequence: TGTGCCAGCAGCGTTCTAGCGGGGGGGCTCAATGAGCAGTTCTTC. The rearrangement joins TRBV9 to TRBJ2-1, with TRBD2 matching 12 bases. Germline trimming cut 2 bases from V and 6 bases from J; bases unmatched to any gene: 3. This CDR3 is built from 15 residues. Per the germline V gene, CDR1 is SGDLS and CDR2 is YYNGEE.

The chain links TRBV9 to TRBJ2-2; TRBD2 aligns across 7 bases. J was trimmed by 6 bases and V by 1 base; bases with no gene match: 3. This CDR3 spans 14 amino acids. Germline V lookup: CDR1 SGDLS, CDR2 YYNGEE. The CDR3 region is CASSVRTSPGELFF. The DNA of the CDR3 is TGTGCCAGCAGCGTAAGGACTAGTCCCGGGGAGCTGTTTTTT.

This chain joins TRBV6-5 and TRBJ1-1, with 8 bases aligning to TRBD1. Trimming took 0 bases from V and 10 from J; bases not matched to a gene: 13. The CDR3 covers 16 residues. Germline CDR1 MNHEY, CDR2 SVGAGI. The CDR3 DNA is TGTGCCAGCAGTTACTCGATTCGGACAGGGAGGCGGGGAGCTTTCTTT. It yields the protein CASSYSIRTGRRGAFF.

The rearrangement joins TRBV7-8 to TRBJ1-2; D remains ambiguous. This CDR3 comprises 12 residues. Germline lookup yields CDR1 SGHVS and CDR2 FQNEAQ. V dropped 5 bases and J dropped 3 bases, with 7 bases sitting between them. The CDR3 DNA is TGTGCCAGCAGCCGGGCCTACTATGGCTACACCTTC. Translation: CASSRAYYGYTF.

This chain joins TRBV11-2 and TRBJ2-7; 7 nucleotides match TRBD2. Germline V gene lookup returns CDR1 SGHAT and CDR2 FQNNGV. V gave up 5 bases and J gave up 6 bases; unmatched junction bases: 1. This CDR3 has 11 residues. CDR3 protein: CASSGGGEQYF. In DNA, the CDR3 is TGTGCCAGCAGCGGGGGGGGCGAGCAGTACTTC.

V usage is TRBV5-1 and J usage is TRBJ1-1, with D perhaps TRBD1 (5 bases). Germline lookup yields CDR1 SGHRS and CDR2 YFSETQ. The CDR3 runs 15 residues. With 5 bases removed from V and 3 bases from J, the gap between germline ends came to 17 bases. CDR3 loop: CASRPRTGVDTEAFF. CDR3 nucleotide sequence: TGCGCCAGCAGGCCCCGTACAGGAGTCGACACTGAAGCTTTCTTT. The whole variable domain, remainder taken from reference TRBV5-1 and TRBJ1-1, is KAGVTQTPRYLIKTRGQQVTLSCSPISGHRSVSWYQQTPGQGLQFLFEYFSETQRNKGNFPGRFSGRQFSNSRSEMNVSTLELGDSALYLCASRPRTGVDTEAFFGQGTRLTVV.

This clone has only a few counts. This sequence joins TRBV6-2 or TRBV6-3 and TRBJ1-4, with 9 bases that match TRBD1. The CDR3 has 17 amino acids. Germline values: CDR1 MNHEY, CDR2 SVGEGT. The V and J ends lost 6 bases and 4 bases, in that order; junction bases with no gene match: 12. CDR3 loop: CASSNTGTGPNNEKLFF. In DNA form, the CDR3 reads TGTGCCAGCAGCAATACCGGGACAGGGCCGAATAATGAAAAACTGTTTTTT.

The chain carries TRBV6-5 and TRBJ1-1; no clear D gene. Germline lookup yields CDR1 MNHEY and CDR2 SVGAGI. This CDR3 has 13 residues. The V end lost 4 bases, the J end lost 1 base, and 7 bases lay between the germline ends. The CDR3 nucleotides read TGTGCCAGCAGTTTAAGACAGAACACTGAAGCTTTCTTT. Translating gives CASSLRQNTEAFF.

The chain joins TRBV12-3 or TRBV12-4 to TRBJ1-1, with a weak D call TRBD1 (6 bases). Trimming cost V 3 bases and J 5 bases, with 10 bases left between them. There are 13 residues in the CDR3. As DNA, the CDR3 is TGTGCCAGCAGTTTCGGGGGGCAGACTGAAGCTTTCTTT. Protein sequence: CASSFGGQTEAFF.

The rearrangement joins TRBV7-9 to TRBJ2-1; 11 bases are shared with TRBD2. The germline CDR1 and CDR2 sequences are SEHNR and FQNEAQ (reference sequence). The V segment lost 1 base and the J segment 8 bases; nucleotides outside the gene matches: 13. The CDR3 consists of 18 residues. The CDR3 DNA reads as TGTGCCAGCAGCTTAGGTCGTGCTAGCGGGAGGTTGTGGGATGAGCAGTTCTTC. Amino acid sequence: CASSLGRASGRLWDEQFF.

The gene calls are TRBV7-8 and TRBJ2-1; TRBD2 agrees at 13 bases. The J segment lost 5 bases and the V segment lost 9 bases, leaving 4 bases of the junction unmatched. Germline CDR1 reads SGHVS; CDR2 reads FQNEAQ. This CDR3 is 14 amino acids long. For the CDR3, the DNA is TGTGCCAGTTCGGGACTAGCGGGACACAATGAGCAGTTCTTC. This translates into CASSGLAGHNEQFF.

This clone was counted a single time. V usage is TRBV6-2 or TRBV6-3 and J usage is TRBJ1-2, with D uncertain. Germline V gene data show CDR1 as MNHEY and CDR2 as SVGEGT. The ends were cut back, 5 bases at V and 0 bases at J, with 4 bases in the middle. The CDR3 totals 12 residues. CDR3 nucleotides: TGTGCCAGCAGTGACACTAACTATGGCTACACCTTC. Translation: CASSDTNYGYTF.